The present entry profiles one T cell receptor beta chain with its context. V dropped 4 bases and J dropped 8 bases, with 13 bases sitting between them. The V gene's germline CDR1 is MNHEY and CDR2 SMNVEV (reference sequence). The CDR3 covers 13 residues. Original handling: For nucleated cells, counts were estimated from reference gene primer amplification. TCRdb's copy holds only in-frame clones and misses some; the assay was immunoSEQ multiplex PCR. The V and J calls and clone size were taken over from that table, and D and trimming were inferred from the DNA. The sample has 200,000 to 300,000 clones; around four fifths are singletons. This entry is derived from a study of blood T cell repertoires in COVID-19. Study as a whole: COVID-19 samples from acute and convalescent phases originated in the United States, Italy and Spain. Sources were T cells, B-cell-depleted T cells, or PBMCs; the material itself was cDNA or gDNA.

This chain uses TRBV27 with TRBJ2-3, with D perhaps TRBD1 (7 bases). The TCR comes from a woman aged 55-69 years with active or convalescent COVID-19. Material: peripheral blood. This CDR3 is CASSWTQGGTQYF. CDR3 DNA sequence: TGTGCCAGCAGTTGGACCCAGGGGGGTACGCAGTATTTT.